This TCR beta chain was sequenced for a study of neurological immune-mediated disorders. This clonotype was counted ten times or more. TCRdb called the 5' RACE reads again in MiXCR, with one record for every CDR3 protein. The table includes around 50,000 distinct CDR3 sequences, 16% detected once. Between the trimmed V and J ends, which lost 1 base and 5 bases, there was a span of 13 bases. The CDR3 runs to 15 residues. CDR1 is SGHRS and CDR2 is YFSETQ in the germline V gene. Material for sequencing was PBMCs. This clonotype originated in a man aged 55 to 70 in good health. V gene TRBV5-1 combines with J gene TRBJ2-1; a weak D match, TRBD2 (6 bases). CDR3 nucleotides: TGCGCCAGCAGCTTGCCCGGGAGTGGAAACAATGAGCAGTTCTTC. It translates to CASSLPGSGNNEQFF.